This T cell receptor beta chain is drawn from a study of blood T cell repertoires in COVID-19. Study context: Samples representing acute and convalescent COVID-19 were sourced from the United States, Italy and Spain. T cells, B-cell-depleted T cells, or PBMCs provided the cDNA or gDNA that served as material.

The data were produced by immunoSEQ multiplex PCR, yet TCRdb's version contains in-frame clones alone and is incomplete. The sample yields tens of thousands of clones, about 82% seen once. The sequenced sample was peripheral blood. The sequence derives from a woman aged 80 or over with active or convalescent COVID-19.

The CDR3 sequence: CASSSPAGPDSPLHF. The DNA for the CDR3 is TGTGCCAGCAGTTCGCCGGCAGGTCCGGATTCACCCCTCCACTTT. The chain links TRBV28 to TRBJ1-6; no clear D. Between the trimmed V and J ends, which lost 4 bases and 8 bases, there was a span of 15 bases. The length of the CDR3 is 15 residues. Looked up from germline, CDR1 is MDHEN and CDR2 is SYDVKM.